What follows are 26 T cell receptor beta chains derived from one specimen sequenced in a study of cytomegalovirus exposure and HLA in healthy donors. The PCR was carried out with 60 Vbeta primers and 13 Jbeta primers. TCRdb's copy holds only in-frame clones and misses some; the assay was immunoSEQ multiplex PCR. The sample consists of some 120,000 clones, around three quarters of them appearing once. Sequencing input: PBMCs. The receptor set was obtained from a middle-aged man in good health and CMV-seronegative.

The chain employs TRBV4-1 and TRBJ2-1, with 16 nucleotides matching TRBD2. CDR3 length: 17 residues. V lost 4 bases to trimming and J lost 9 bases; unmatched junction nucleotides: 9. Germline CDR1 reads MGHRA; CDR2 reads YSYEKL. CDR3 residues: CASSLPGTSGRAAEQFF. CDR3 nucleotide sequence: TGCGCCAGCAGCCTACCAGGGACTAGCGGGAGGGCCGCTGAGCAGTTCTTC.

The chain employs TRBV5-6 and TRBJ2-7; TRBD2 agrees at 14 bases. V lost 2 bases and J lost 5; bases outside the gene matches: 3. The CDR3 loop spans 15 amino acids. Germline V gene data show CDR1 as SGHDT and CDR2 as YYEEEE. CDR3 nucleotide sequence: TGTGCCAGCAGCTTCGGGACTAGCGGGAGCCACGAGCAGTACTTC. Protein sequence: CASSFGTSGSHEQYF. Using reference TRBV5-6 and TRBJ2-7 for the parts outside the CDR3, the full variable domain is DAGVTQSPTHLIKTRGQQVTLRCSPKSGHDTVSWYQQALGQGPQFIFQYYEEEERQRGNFPDRFSGHQFPNYSSELNVNALLLGDSALYLCASSFGTSGSHEQYFGPGTRLTVT.

The gene calls are TRBV7-8 and TRBJ2-7; 9 bases map to TRBD1. The V and J ends lost 5 bases and 6 bases, in that order; junction bases with no gene match: 8. This CDR3 contains 14 residues. CDR1 is SGHVS and CDR2 is FQNEAQ in the germline V gene. In DNA, the CDR3 is TGTGCCAGCAGCATACGGGACAGGGTGAGCGAGCAGTACTTC. Translation: CASSIRDRVSEQYF.

This chain joins TRBV29-1 and TRBJ2-2; 9 bases are shared with TRBD1. This CDR3 contains 15 residues. After removal of 0 bases from V and 7 bases from J, the junction contained 6 bases not matched to a gene. Germline V lookup: CDR1 SQVTM, CDR2 ANQGSEA. The DNA for the CDR3 is TGCAGCGTTGAAGAAGACAGGGGGGGAGACGGGGAGCTGTTTTTT. Translating it yields CSVEEDRGGDGELFF.

The rearrangement links TRBV28 to TRBJ1-5; 8 nucleotides line up with TRBD1. CDR3 length: 16 amino acids. Trimming at V came to 7 bases and at J to 7 bases, leaving 15 bases not matched to a gene. Germline CDR1 is MDHEN and CDR2 is SYDVKM. The CDR3 nucleotides read TGTGCCAGCACCCTAGGGGGTCAGGGGGCCGGCCAGCCCCAGCATTTT. Its protein is CASTLGGQGAGQPQHF.

This clone has just one count. Because it lacks the conserved phenylalanine or tryptophan at the end, this CDR3 is likely a read error. The V and J genes are TRBV10-3 and TRBJ1-4, with a weak D call TRBD1 (5 bases). CDR1 and CDR2 from the germline V gene are ENHRY and SYGVKD. Trimming removed 2 bases at V and 6 bases at J, with 22 bases between. This CDR3 has 18 amino acids. The CDR3 region is CAISEPPGTWGEDEKLFV. The CDR3 nucleotides are TGTGCCATCAGTGAGCCCCCCGGGACTTGGGGGGAGGATGAAAAACTGTTTGTT.

V gene TRBV25-1 combines with J gene TRBJ2-6; D is uncertain. Germline CDR1 is MGHDK and CDR2 is SYGVNS. The CDR3 runs to 17 residues. V was cut by 4 bases and J by 0 bases, with 13 bases left in between. CDR3 protein: CASSGPRLRSGANVLTF. CDR3 bases: TGTGCCAGCAGTGGGCCCAGGTTACGCTCTGGGGCCAACGTCCTGACTTTC.

This chain connects TRBV27 to TRBJ2-1, with TRBD1 matching 8 bases. Unmatched junction bases numbered 5, after V lost 2 bases and J lost 5 bases. The length of the CDR3 is 15 residues. Germline lookup yields CDR1 MNHEY and CDR2 SMNVEV (reference sequence). In DNA, the CDR3 is TGTGCCAGCAGTTTAGTGGACAGGGATAACAATGAGCAGTTCTTC. As protein: CASSLVDRDNNEQFF.

The CDR3 DNA is TGCGCCAGCAGCTTGGCTGGGGGCCGGGATCAGCCCCAGCATTTT. Encoded protein: CASSLAGGRDQPQHF. The rearrangement joins TRBV5-1 to TRBJ1-5; the D gene is possibly TRBD1 (6 bases). The germline V gene has CDR1 SGHRS and CDR2 YFSETQ. Trimming left V 0 bases short and J 5 bases short, with 12 bases between. This CDR3 is 15 amino acids long.

The chain is built from TRBV28 and TRBJ2-7; 11 positions agree with TRBD2. CDR1 and CDR2 from the germline V gene are MDHEN and SYDVKM. V was pared by 5 bases and J by 4 bases, with 7 bases of the junction left unmatched. The CDR3 spans 15 residues. CDR3 DNA sequence: TGTGCCAGCAGTCAAACTAGCGGGGGTGTTTACGAGCAGTACTTC. It is translated as CASSQTSGGVYEQYF. Full variable domain (outside the CDR3, taken from reference TRBV28 and TRBJ2-7): DVKVTQSSRYLVKRTGEKVFLECVQDMDHENMFWYRQDPGLGLRLIYFSYDVKMKEKGDIPEGYSVSREKKERFSLILESASTNQTSMYLCASSQTSGGVYEQYFGPGTRLTVT.

This chain connects TRBV27 to TRBJ1-6; 9 bases agree with TRBD1. In germline, CDR1 is MNHEY, CDR2 SMNVEV (reference sequence). V trimming: 5 bases; J trimming: 5 bases; junction bases outside the gene matches: 13. This CDR3 contains 18 residues. CDR3 coding DNA: TGTGCCAGCAGTATTAGGTTGGGACAGGGACGAAATAATTCACCCCTCCACTTT. Translating gives CASSIRLGQGRNNSPLHF.

The genes are TRBV19 and TRBJ2-7; 7 nucleotides match TRBD2. Losses at the gene ends were 10 bases for V and 1 base for J; bases not matched to a gene: 7. Germline loops: CDR1 LNHDA, CDR2 SQIVND (reference sequence). The CDR3 contains 13 residues. The CDR3 DNA is TGTGCCACGGGGGGTAAGGAATCCTACGAGCAGTACTTC. Residues: CATGGKESYEQYF.

This clone was found once. The CDR3 loop is CASSNSGAVQETQYF. CDR3 DNA sequence: TGCGCCAGCAGCAACTCTGGGGCGGTCCAAGAGACCCAGTACTTC. The chain recombines TRBV5-1 with TRBJ2-5; D might be TRBD1 (5 bases). The V gene's germline CDR1 is SGHRS and CDR2 YFSETQ. This CDR3 spans 15 amino acids. V was cut by 4 bases and J by 1 base, with 14 bases left in between.

The chain joins TRBV28 to TRBJ2-2, with no clear D. With 2 bases removed from V and 4 bases from J, the gap between germline ends came to 8 bases. The CDR3 consists of 14 residues. CDR1 MDHEN and CDR2 SYDVKM come from the germline V gene. The CDR3 reads CASSLDTLTGELFF. The CDR3, as DNA: TGTGCCAGCAGTTTAGACACCCTCACCGGGGAGCTGTTTTTT.

The V and J genes are TRBV25-1 and TRBJ2-1, with TRBD2 matching 14 bases. The V gene end was trimmed by 6 bases and the J gene end by 8 bases; junction bases not matched to a gene: 6. This CDR3 region has 15 residues. From germline, CDR1 is MGHDK and CDR2 SYGVNS. The chain's CDR3 is CASRGTSGSLDEQFF. In DNA, the CDR3 is TGTGCCAGCAGAGGGACTAGCGGGAGTCTCGATGAGCAGTTCTTC. Variable domain in full (rest from reference TRBV25-1 and TRBJ2-1): EADIYQTPRYLVIGTGKKITLECSQTMGHDKMYWYQQDPGMELHLIHYSYGVNSTEKGDLSSESTVSRIRTEHFPLTLESARPSHTSQYLCASRGTSGSLDEQFFGPGTRLTVL.

The chain uses TRBV30 and TRBJ1-2; 10 nucleotides match TRBD1. The CDR3 is 13 residues long. V was pared by 4 bases and J by 7 bases, with 6 bases of the junction left unmatched. Germline CDR1 is GTSNPN and CDR2 is SVGIG (reference sequence). In nucleotides, the CDR3 is TGTGCCTGGACCGAGACAGGGGGCGTTGGCTACACCTTC. It is translated as CAWTETGGVGYTF.

This clone appeared a single time. CDR3 DNA sequence: TGCGCCAGCAGCTTGGTGGCTAGCCCCCGGGGCACAGATACGCAGTATTTT. Translation: CASSLVASPRGTDTQYF. The chain carries TRBV5-1 and TRBJ2-3, with D possibly being TRBD2 (5 bases). Trimming pared 0 bases from V and 1 base from J, leaving 15 bases between. The germline V gene has CDR1 SGHRS and CDR2 YFSETQ. This CDR3 has 17 residues.

The chain recombines TRBV11-2 with TRBJ2-1; D gene uncertain. From germline, CDR1 is SGHAT and CDR2 FQNNGV. The CDR3 loop spans 14 amino acids. V lost 2 bases to trimming and J lost 5 bases, with 10 bases between them. The CDR3 reads CASSLRQTNNEQFF. The DNA for the CDR3 is TGTGCCAGCAGCTTACGACAAACAAACAATGAGCAGTTCTTC.

This clone was seen more than once but under ten times. This rearrangement joins TRBV6-6 to TRBJ1-5, with 7 bases that match TRBD1. Germline values: CDR1 MNHNY, CDR2 SVGAGI (reference sequence). The CDR3 sequence is 15 residues long. Unmatched junction bases numbered 7, after V lost 6 bases and J lost 2 bases. The CDR3 DNA follows: TGTGCCAGCAGGTGGGACAGCTTGGGCAATCAGCCCCAGCATTTT. Encoded protein: CASRWDSLGNQPQHF.

This chain links TRBV5-6 with TRBJ2-1; 7 bases align to TRBD1. Germline trimming cut 3 bases from V and 5 bases from J; bases unmatched to any gene: 8. Germline CDR1 is SGHDT and CDR2 is YYEEEE. The CDR3 runs 15 residues. Here the CDR3 DNA reads TGTGCCAGCAGCTCCCTTGACAGGGACGACAATGAGCAGTTCTTC. Protein sequence: CASSSLDRDDNEQFF.

The CDR3 spells CANGQAQETQYF. Here the CDR3 DNA reads TGTGCCAACGGACAGGCCCAAGAGACCCAGTACTTC. The chain links TRBV2 to TRBJ2-5; the match to TRBD1 covers 7 bases. CDR1 and CDR2 (germline): SNHLY, FYNNEI. CDR3 length: 12 residues. J was trimmed by 1 base and V by 10 bases; bases with no gene match: 3. Using reference TRBV2 and TRBJ2-5 for the parts outside the CDR3, the full variable domain is EPEVTQTPSHQVTQMGQEVILRCVPISNHLYFYWYRQILGQKVEFLVSFYNNEISEKSEIFDDQFSVERPDGSNFTLKIRSTKLEDSAMYFCANGQAQETQYFGPGTRLLVL.

In this sample, this clone turned up a few times. The chain uses TRBV5-4 and TRBJ2-7; 12 positions agree with TRBD1. This CDR3 has 17 amino acids. CDR1 is SGHNT and CDR2 is YYREEE in the germline V gene (reference sequence). V lost 4 bases and J lost 3; bases outside the gene matches: 11. In nucleotides, the CDR3 is TGTGCCAGCAGCCCGCGGGAAGGGACAGGGGGCTTCTACGAGCAGTACTTC. The encoded protein is CASSPREGTGGFYEQYF.

This clone appeared a few times. The chain links TRBV5-1 to TRBJ2-3; D call uncertain. There are 13 residues in the CDR3. CDR1 is SGHRS, CDR2 YFSETQ, per germline. The V end was cut by 0 bases, the J end by 4 bases, with 6 bases between. CDR3 in amino acids: CASSLVQSDTQYF. The CDR3 nucleotides read TGCGCCAGCAGCTTGGTGCAGTCAGATACGCAGTATTTT.

This clone was picked up a small number of times. This sample also contains other DNA sequences that code for the same CDR3. V is TRBV2 and J is TRBJ2-2; 7 bases are shared with TRBD1. The germline V gene encodes CDR1 SNHLY and CDR2 FYNNEI. There are 15 residues in the CDR3. With 5 bases clipped from V and 0 bases from J, the junction kept 3 bases outside the gene matches. CDR3 in amino acids: CASSTGQTNTGELFF. The CDR3 DNA reads as TGTGCCAGCAGTACGGGACAGACGAACACCGGGGAGCTGTTTTTT.

This clone was seen only once. The chain carries TRBV4-1 and TRBJ2-7; 9 nucleotides align to TRBD2. CDR1 is MGHRA and CDR2 is YSYEKL in the germline V gene. J lost 3 bases, V lost 4 bases, and 13 bases had no gene match. CDR3 length: 17 amino acids. The DNA of the CDR3 is TGCGCCAGCAGCCTCCGCGAAGGCGGGAGGGGTAGCTACGAGCAGTACTTC. Translated: CASSLREGGRGSYEQYF.

The chain joins TRBV6-1 to TRBJ1-6; no firm D call. The germline V gene has CDR1 MNHNS and CDR2 SASEGT. V gave up 7 bases and J gave up 7 bases, with 11 bases separating them. CDR3 length: 13 amino acids. In DNA form, the CDR3 reads TGTGCCAGCACCTGGGCCTCGAATTCACCCCTCCACTTT. It specifies CASTWASNSPLHF.